Given below is one T cell receptor beta chain in context. Different DNA sequences within this sample yield the same CDR3. This entry belongs to a study of blood T cell repertoires in COVID-19. Study-level information: Samples came from the United States, Italy and Spain, spanning acute and convalescent COVID-19. Sources were T cells, B-cell-depleted T cells, or PBMCs; the material itself was cDNA or gDNA.

As processed by the authors: The authors estimated nucleated cell counts from reference gene primer amplification. The data were produced by immunoSEQ multiplex PCR, yet TCRdb's version contains in-frame clones alone and is incomplete. Clone size and the V and J calls come from that table; the DNA yielded D and trimming. This sample has about 74,000 clones; around 82% occur once, and the top ten carry 15% to 19%. Source material: peripheral blood. This receptor was taken from a human donor in a cohort sampled during active COVID-19.

CDR3 nucleotides: TGTGCCACCAGCAGAGAGGCGGGAGGGTACAATGAGCAGTTCTTC. This codes for CATSREAGGYNEQFF. The V and J genes are TRBV15 and TRBJ2-1, with TRBD2 matching over 9 bases. Germline V gives CDR1 LNHNV, CDR2 YYDKDF (reference sequence). V lost 0 bases to trimming and J lost 4 bases; unmatched junction nucleotides: 1. The CDR3 runs to 15 residues.